This T cell receptor beta chain appears in the sequencing data of a study of shared clonotypes between healthy human individuals. As for the study in general: Participating donors consisted of two women and a few men aged 18 to 49.

This clone was counted between two and nine times. Generated by immunoSEQ multiplex PCR, the TCRdb table keeps only in-frame clones and is missing some. The sample consists of fewer than 500,000 clones, about three quarters of them appearing once. Donation came from healthy HIV-negative adults that had no recent acute infections or vaccinations. This TCR came from a woman aged 40 to 50 in good health. Some clones in this sample may be carry-over from other donors' samples. Sequenced input: PBMCs.

The CDR3 coding sequence is TGCGCCAGCAGCCAAGGGCGAGGATCAAGCAACACCATATATTTT. Encoded protein: CASSQGRGSSNTIYF. The chain uses TRBV4-1 and TRBJ1-3, with D uncertain. V gave up 1 base and J gave up 7 bases, with 14 bases separating them. CDR1 MGHRA and CDR2 YSYEKL come from the germline V gene. The CDR3 totals 15 residues.